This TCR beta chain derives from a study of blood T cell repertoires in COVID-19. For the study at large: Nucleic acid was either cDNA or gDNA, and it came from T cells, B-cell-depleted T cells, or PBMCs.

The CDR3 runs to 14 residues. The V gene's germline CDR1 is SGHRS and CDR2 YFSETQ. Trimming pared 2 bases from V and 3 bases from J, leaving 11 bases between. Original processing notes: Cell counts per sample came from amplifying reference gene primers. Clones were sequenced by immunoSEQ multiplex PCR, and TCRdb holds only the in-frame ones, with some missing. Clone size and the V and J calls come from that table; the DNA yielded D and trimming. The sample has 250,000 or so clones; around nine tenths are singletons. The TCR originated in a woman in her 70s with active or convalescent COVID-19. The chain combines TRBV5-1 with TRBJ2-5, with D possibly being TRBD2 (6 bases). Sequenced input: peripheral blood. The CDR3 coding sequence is TGCGCCAGCAGCTTTCTGGGGGAGGAAGAGACCCAGTACTTC. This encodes CASSFLGEEETQYF.